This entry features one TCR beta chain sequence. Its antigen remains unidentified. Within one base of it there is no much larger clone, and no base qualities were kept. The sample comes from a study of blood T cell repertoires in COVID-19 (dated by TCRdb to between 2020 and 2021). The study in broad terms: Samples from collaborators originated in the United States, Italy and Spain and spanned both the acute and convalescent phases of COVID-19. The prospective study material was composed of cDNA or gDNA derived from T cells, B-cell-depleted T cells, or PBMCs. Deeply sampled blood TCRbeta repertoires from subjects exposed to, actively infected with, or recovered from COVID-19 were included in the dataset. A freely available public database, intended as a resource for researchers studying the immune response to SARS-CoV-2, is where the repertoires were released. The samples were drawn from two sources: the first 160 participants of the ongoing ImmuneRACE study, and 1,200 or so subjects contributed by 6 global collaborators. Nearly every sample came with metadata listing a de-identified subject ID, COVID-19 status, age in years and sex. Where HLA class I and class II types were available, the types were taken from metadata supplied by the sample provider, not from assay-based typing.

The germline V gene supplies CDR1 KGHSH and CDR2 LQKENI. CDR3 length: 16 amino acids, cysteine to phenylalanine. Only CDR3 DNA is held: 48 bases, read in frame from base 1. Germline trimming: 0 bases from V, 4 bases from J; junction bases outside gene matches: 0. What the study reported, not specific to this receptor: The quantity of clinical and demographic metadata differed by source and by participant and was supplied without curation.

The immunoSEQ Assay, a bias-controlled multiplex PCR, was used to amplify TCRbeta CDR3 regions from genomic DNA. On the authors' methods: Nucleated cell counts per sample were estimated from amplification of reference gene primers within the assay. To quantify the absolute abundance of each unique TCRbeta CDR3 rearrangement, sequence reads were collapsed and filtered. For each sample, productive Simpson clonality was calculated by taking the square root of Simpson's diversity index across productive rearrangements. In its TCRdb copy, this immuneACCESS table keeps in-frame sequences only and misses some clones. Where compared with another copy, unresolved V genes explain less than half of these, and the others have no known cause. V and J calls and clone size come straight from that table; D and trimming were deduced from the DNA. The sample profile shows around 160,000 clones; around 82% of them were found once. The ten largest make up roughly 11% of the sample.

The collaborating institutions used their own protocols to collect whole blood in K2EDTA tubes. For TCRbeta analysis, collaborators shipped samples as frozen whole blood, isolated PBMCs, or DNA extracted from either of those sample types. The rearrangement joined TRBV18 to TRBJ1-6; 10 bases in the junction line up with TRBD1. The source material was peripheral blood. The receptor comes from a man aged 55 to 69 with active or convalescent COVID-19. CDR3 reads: CASSPPGQGYNSPLHF. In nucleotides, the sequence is TGTGCCAGCTCACCACCGGGACAGGGGTATAATTCACCCCTCCACTTT.